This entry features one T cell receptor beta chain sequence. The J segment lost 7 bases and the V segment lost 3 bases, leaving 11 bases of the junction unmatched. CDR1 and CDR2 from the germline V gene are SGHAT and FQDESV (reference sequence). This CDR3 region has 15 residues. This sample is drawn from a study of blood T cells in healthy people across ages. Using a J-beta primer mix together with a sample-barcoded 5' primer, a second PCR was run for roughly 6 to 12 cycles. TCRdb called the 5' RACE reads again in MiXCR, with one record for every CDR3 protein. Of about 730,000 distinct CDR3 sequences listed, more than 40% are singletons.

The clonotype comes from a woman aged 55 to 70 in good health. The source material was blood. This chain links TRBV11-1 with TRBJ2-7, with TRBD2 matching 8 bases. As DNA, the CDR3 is TGTGCCAGCAGCTTTAGCGGGAAGGGATACAATGAGCAGTACTTC. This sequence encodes CASSFSGKGYNEQYF. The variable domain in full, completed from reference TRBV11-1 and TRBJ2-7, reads EAEVAQSPRYKITEKSQAVAFWCDPISGHATLYWYRQILGQGPELLVQFQDESVVDDSQLPKDRFSAERLKGVDSTLKIQPAELGDSAMYLCASSFSGKGYNEQYFGPGTRLTVT.